This T cell receptor (beta chain) was captured in a study of cytomegalovirus exposure and HLA in healthy donors. The CDR3 extends over 16 amino acids. V lost 0 bases and J lost 1; bases outside the gene matches: 6. Germline CDR1 reads SGDLS; CDR2 reads YYNGEE. Study-level points and caveats: Later analysis showed most CMV-associated TCR beta chains appearing HLA-restricted. A later analysis associated roughly 15,000 TCR beta sequences with HLA alleles at a 0.05 false discovery rate. The study listed about 150 cytomegalovirus-associated TCR beta chains. Specificity of three CMV-associated chains for CMV antigens was verified in vitro.

A remark on this clone: Its specificity is unknown.

PCR amplification relied on 60 Vbeta primers (plus 13 Jbeta primers). The table came from immunoSEQ multiplex PCR; TCRdb's copy has only in-frame clones and leaves some out. The data show 200,000 or so clones, with more than 75% seen just once and 0.2% to 0.3% held by the top ten. The chain joins TRBV9 to TRBJ2-7, with TRBD2 matching over 8 bases. The sample taken for sequencing was PBMCs. The source is a girl in the first two years of life in good health and CMV-seronegative. For the CDR3, the DNA is TGTGCCAGCAGCGTAGCTGGAGTAGCGGGGTCCTACGAGCAGTACTTC. Translation gives CASSVAGVAGSYEQYF. Full variable domain (remainder filled in from reference TRBV9 and TRBJ2-7): DSGVTQTPKHLITATGQRVTLRCSPRSGDLSVYWYQQSLDQGLQFLIQYYNGEERAKGNILERFSAQQFPDLHSELNLSSLELGDSALYFCASSVAGVAGSYEQYFGPGTRLTVT.